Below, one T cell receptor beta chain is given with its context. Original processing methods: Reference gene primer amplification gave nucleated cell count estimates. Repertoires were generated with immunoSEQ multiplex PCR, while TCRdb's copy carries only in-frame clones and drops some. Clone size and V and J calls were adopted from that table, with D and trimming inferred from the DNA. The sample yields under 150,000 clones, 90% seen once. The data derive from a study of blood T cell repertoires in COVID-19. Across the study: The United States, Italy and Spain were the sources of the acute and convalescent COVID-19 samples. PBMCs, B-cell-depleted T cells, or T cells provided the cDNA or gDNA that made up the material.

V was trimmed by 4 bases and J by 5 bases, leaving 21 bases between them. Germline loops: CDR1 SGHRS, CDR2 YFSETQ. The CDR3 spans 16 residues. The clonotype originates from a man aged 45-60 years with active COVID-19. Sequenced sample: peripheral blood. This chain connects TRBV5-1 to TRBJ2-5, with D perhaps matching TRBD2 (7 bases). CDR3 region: CASSSGDARGAETQYF. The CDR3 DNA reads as TGCGCCAGCAGCAGCGGGGACGCAAGGGGGGCGGAGACCCAGTACTTC.